One and the same sample provided the 28 T cell receptor beta chains below, sequenced in a study of cytomegalovirus exposure and HLA in healthy donors. PCR was performed using 60 Vbeta and 13 Jbeta primers. Only in-frame clones appear in the TCRdb table, and some are missing; sequencing was by immunoSEQ multiplex PCR. The table shows tens of thousands of clones, with roughly 67% occurring only once. The sequenced material came from PBMCs. The receptors were gathered from a woman in her forties or fifties in good health and CMV-seropositive.

V is TRBV28 and J is TRBJ1-6, with 7 bases fitting TRBD1. The germline gives CDR1 MDHEN, CDR2 SYDVKM. The J segment lost 10 bases and the V segment lost 6 bases, leaving 9 bases of the junction unmatched. The CDR3 is made up of 14 amino acids. CDR3 amino acids: CASSPYRGSSPLHF. For the CDR3, the DNA is TGTGCCAGCAGCCCCTACAGGGGTAGCTCACCCCTCCACTTT.

This clone was counted a single time. The genes are TRBV7-9 and TRBJ2-6, with 9 bases identical to TRBD2. After removal of 5 bases from V and 2 bases from J, the junction contained 4 bases not matched to a gene. This CDR3 spans 16 amino acids. Germline V gene lookup returns CDR1 SEHNR and CDR2 FQNEAQ (reference sequence). This chain's CDR3 is CASSPAGGAGANVLTF. CDR3 sequence (DNA): TGTGCCAGCAGCCCCGCGGGAGGGGCTGGGGCCAACGTCCTGACTTTC. Filled out from reference TRBV7-9 and TRBJ2-6, the complete variable domain reads DTGVSQNPRHKITKRGQNVTFRCDPISEHNRLYWYRQTLGQGPEFLTYFQNEAQLEKSRLLSDRFSAERPKGSFSTLEIQRTEQGDSAMYLCASSPAGGAGANVLTFGAGSRLTVL.

Written as DNA, the CDR3 is TGTGCCAGCAGCCAAGCAGTAACGGGGGGCCGAGAGACCCAGTACTTC. Translating it yields CASSQAVTGGRETQYF. The rearrangement joins TRBV4-2 to TRBJ2-5; D possibly corresponds to TRBD2 (7 bases). This CDR3 has 16 amino acids. Germline V CDR1 and CDR2: LGHNA, YNFKEQ. V was pared by 1 base and J by 4 bases, with 16 bases between.

The rearrangement joins TRBV7-2 to TRBJ2-7; no clear D. The ends were cut back, 1 base at V and 5 bases at J, with 6 bases in the middle. Germline CDR1 reads SGHTA; CDR2 reads FQGNSA. The CDR3 covers 12 residues. The CDR3 sequence: CASSLVANEQYF. For the CDR3, the DNA is TGTGCCAGCAGCTTAGTTGCGAACGAGCAGTACTTC. Looking up the rest from reference TRBV7-2 and TRBJ2-7 gives the full variable domain: GAGVSQSPSNKVTEKGKDVELRCDPISGHTALYWYRQSLGQGLEFLIYFQGNSAPDKSGLPSDRFSAERTGGSVSTLTIQRTQQEDSAVYLCASSLVANEQYFGPGTRLTVT.

The chain carries TRBV29-1 and TRBJ2-3; unclear D gene. CDR3 length: 14 amino acids. Trimming removed 3 bases from V and 4 bases from J, with 14 bases in between. Germline assignment: CDR1 SQVTM and CDR2 ANQGSEA. CDR3 DNA: TGCAGCGTTGACGGTGTGAATTCCGCAGATACGCAGTATTTT. Translation gives CSVDGVNSADTQYF.

V and J are TRBV5-6 and TRBJ2-5; D might be TRBD2 (6 bases). V was cut by 4 bases and J by 6 bases, with 13 bases left in between. The CDR3 spans 13 residues. Germline V gene sequence: CDR1 SGHDT, CDR2 YYEEEE. CDR3 residues: CASSTGGIQTQYF. The CDR3 region has the DNA TGTGCCAGCAGCACCGGCGGGATACAGACCCAGTACTTC.

The rearrangement joins TRBV14 to TRBJ1-2; TRBD1 matches 7 bases. CDR1 and CDR2 from the germline V gene are SGHDN and FVKESK. The CDR3 is 17 amino acids. The V and J ends lost 0 bases and 4 bases, in that order; junction bases with no gene match: 11. CDR3 protein: CASSQDLTSGTVYGYTF. In nucleotides, the CDR3 is TGTGCCAGCAGCCAAGATCTAACCTCTGGGACAGTCTATGGCTACACCTTC.

V is TRBV27 and J is TRBJ1-3, with D uncertain. Germline values: CDR1 MNHEY, CDR2 SMNVEV (reference sequence). V was cut by 5 bases and J by 9 bases, with 14 bases left in between. The length of the CDR3 is 13 residues. The CDR3 loop is CASSPRHLGTIYF. As DNA, the CDR3 is TGTGCCAGCAGTCCCCGACATTTGGGCACCATATATTTT.

This chain's CDR3 is CASSYSGGSDYEQYF. CDR3 coding DNA: TGTGCCAGCAGTTACTCAGGGGGCAGCGACTACGAGCAGTACTTC. V gene TRBV6-5 combines with J gene TRBJ2-7; 7 bases match TRBD1. Germline V CDR1 and CDR2: MNHEY, SVGAGI. The CDR3 runs 15 residues. V lost 0 bases, J lost 3 bases, and 5 bases stayed unmatched.

The rearrangement joins TRBV5-4 to TRBJ1-2; the match to TRBD1 covers 7 bases. Trimming at V came to 1 base and at J to 3 bases, leaving 9 bases not matched to a gene. Germline lookup yields CDR1 SGHNT and CDR2 YYREEE (reference sequence). CDR3 size: 16 residues. CDR3 nucleotides: TGTGCCAGCAGCTTGAGTACCTGGCAGGGGGACTATGGCTACACCTTC. Amino acid sequence: CASSLSTWQGDYGYTF. The complete variable domain, with remaining parts taken from reference TRBV5-4 and TRBJ1-2, reads ETGVTQSPTHLIKTRGQQVTLRCSSQSGHNTVSWYQQALGQGPQFIFQYYREEENGRGNFPPRFSGLQFPNYSSELNVNALELDDSALYLCASSLSTWQGDYGYTFGSGTRLTVV.

This clone has just a few counts. This chain uses TRBV7-9 with TRBJ1-1, with 9 positions matching TRBD1. With V trimmed by 5 bases and J by 5 bases, 3 bases remained unmatched. Germline loops: CDR1 SEHNR, CDR2 FQNEAQ (reference sequence). The CDR3 is 13 residues long. The chain's CDR3 is CASSQGQGTEAFF. For the CDR3, the DNA is TGTGCCAGCAGCCAAGGACAGGGGACTGAAGCTTTCTTT.

The chain has TRBV18 and TRBJ2-5; D is perhaps TRBD1 (6 bases). With 3 bases removed from V and 2 bases from J, the gap between germline ends came to 7 bases. The germline CDR1 and CDR2 sequences are KGHSH and LQKENI. The CDR3 is 13 residues long. CDR3 coding DNA: TGTGCCAGCTCACCGGGACATCAAGAGACCCAGTACTTC. Translated: CASSPGHQETQYF.

This clone has more than one count but fewer than ten. V is TRBV28 and J is TRBJ1-5; a weak D match, TRBD1 (6 bases). Trimming shortened V by 3 bases and J by 4 bases, and 13 bases separated the two germline ends. Per the germline V gene, CDR1 is MDHEN and CDR2 is SYDVKM. The CDR3 is 15 amino acids. Here the CDR3 reads CASSFGQTDNQPQHF. Here the CDR3 DNA reads TGTGCCAGCAGTTTTGGACAGACAGATAATCAGCCCCAGCATTTT.

The V and J genes are TRBV27 and TRBJ1-1; a weak D match, TRBD1 (6 bases). Trimming left V 10 bases short and J 0 bases short, with 12 bases between. The CDR3 covers 13 residues. The V gene's germline CDR1 is MNHEY and CDR2 SMNVEV (reference sequence). Here the CDR3 reads CATFDRMNTEAFF. CDR3 nucleotides: TGTGCCACCTTCGACAGGATGAACACTGAAGCTTTCTTT.

This clone came up a few times. J is TRBJ1-5 and V is TRBV2, with 7 bases that match TRBD1. Germline V gene data show CDR1 as SNHLY and CDR2 as FYNNEI. The CDR3 runs 14 residues. J was trimmed by 5 bases and V by 1 base; bases with no gene match: 2. The CDR3 nucleotides read TGTGCCAGCAGTGAAGGGGACAGTCATCAGCCCCAGCATTTT. Translated: CASSEGDSHQPQHF.

As regards this clone: Different DNA sequences within this sample yield the same CDR3. The CDR3 protein is CASSYSTGMNTEAFF. In DNA form, the CDR3 reads TGTGCCAGCAGTTACTCGACAGGGATGAACACTGAAGCTTTCTTT. The chain recombines TRBV6-5 with TRBJ1-1; TRBD1 matches 7 bases. Germline assignment: CDR1 MNHEY and CDR2 SVGAGI. This CDR3 contains 15 residues. V shed 0 bases and J 0 bases; nucleotides not matched to a gene: 1.

This clone has just a few counts. V is TRBV28 and J is TRBJ1-2, with 7 bases matching TRBD1. The CDR3 is made up of 13 amino acids. J gave up 8 bases and V 2 bases, and 5 bases lay outside the gene matches. CDR1 is MDHEN and CDR2 is SYDVKM in the germline V gene. CDR3 nucleotide sequence: TGTGCCAGCAGTTTACAAACAGGGGCAGGCTACACCTTC. Its protein product is CASSLQTGAGYTF.

Comment on this clone: The sample holds other DNA sequences that translate to the same CDR3. The chain recombines TRBV7-8 with TRBJ2-7; perhaps TRBD1 as D (6 bases). This CDR3 is built from 13 residues. Germline values: CDR1 SGHVS, CDR2 FQNEAQ. The V and J ends lost 5 bases and 3 bases respectively, with 11 bases between them. The CDR3 DNA reads TGTGCCAGCAGCCGGGACATCCTCTACGAGCAGTACTTC. It is translated as CASSRDILYEQYF.

The chain uses TRBV7-8 and TRBJ2-7, with TRBD1 identical over 7 bases. The trim removed 3 bases at V and 3 bases at J, leaving 5 bases unmatched. CDR1 is SGHVS, CDR2 FQNEAQ, per germline. The length of the CDR3 is 14 residues. The CDR3 loop reads CASSFGTDLYEQYF. DNA of the CDR3: TGTGCCAGCAGCTTCGGGACAGACCTCTACGAGCAGTACTTC. Full variable domain (missing parts from reference TRBV7-8 and TRBJ2-7): GAGVSQSPRYKVAKRGQDVALRCDPISGHVSLFWYQQALGQGPEFLTYFQNEAQLDKSGLPSDRFFAERPEGSVSTLKIQRTQQEDSAVYLCASSFGTDLYEQYFGPGTRLTVT.

The J gene is TRBJ2-4, the V gene TRBV5-8; maybe TRBD1 (5 bases). Per germline, CDR1 SGHTS and CDR2 YDEGEE. V shed 5 bases and J shed 0 bases, with 15 bases lying between them. This CDR3 is 16 amino acids long. Here the CDR3 reads CASSLTVNLAKNIQYF. The DNA of the CDR3 is TGTGCCAGCAGTTTGACAGTCAACCTAGCCAAAAACATTCAGTACTTC.

The rearrangement joins TRBV29-1 to TRBJ2-6, with D uncertain. V was pared by 3 bases and J by 4 bases, with 7 bases between. CDR1 SQVTM and CDR2 ANQGSEA come from the germline V gene. The CDR3 has 13 amino acids. This CDR3 is CSVDPVGANVLTF. DNA of the CDR3: TGCAGCGTTGATCCAGTGGGGGCCAACGTCCTGACTTTC.

CDR3 region: CASNHRETEKLFF. DNA for the CDR3: TGTGCCAGCAATCACAGGGAGACGGAAAAACTGTTTTTT. The chain recombines TRBV2 with TRBJ1-4, with D perhaps matching TRBD1 (6 bases). The germline CDR1 and CDR2 sequences are SNHLY and FYNNEI. V was clipped by 7 bases and J by 8 bases, with 14 bases between them. CDR3 length: 13 residues. Looking up the rest from reference TRBV2 and TRBJ1-4 gives the full variable domain: EPEVTQTPSHQVTQMGQEVILRCVPISNHLYFYWYRQILGQKVEFLVSFYNNEISEKSEIFDDQFSVERPDGSNFTLKIRSTKLEDSAMYFCASNHRETEKLFFGSGTQLSVL.

The rearrangement uses TRBV5-4 and TRBJ2-3; 11 bases line up with TRBD2. CDR1 SGHNT and CDR2 YYREEE come from the germline V gene (reference sequence). V lost 3 bases, J lost 3 bases, and 9 bases stayed unmatched. CDR3 length: 17 residues. In nucleotides, the CDR3 is TGTGCCAGCAGCTCGGGATATAGCGGGGGGGCAACAGATACGCAGTATTTT. Its translation: CASSSGYSGGATDTQYF.

The chain employs TRBV4-2 and TRBJ1-2; 10 bases map to TRBD1. CDR1 is LGHNA and CDR2 is YNFKEQ in the germline V gene. The ends lost 1 base at V and 7 bases at J; junction bases unmatched: 3. The CDR3 spans 14 residues. The CDR3 here is CASSQGDRGFGYTF. CDR3 in DNA: TGTGCCAGCAGCCAAGGGGACAGGGGCTTTGGCTACACCTTC.

The gene calls are TRBV5-1 and TRBJ2-1; TRBD1 matches 10 bases. CDR3 size: 21 residues. CDR1 and CDR2 from the germline V gene are SGHRS and YFSETQ. V shed 0 bases, J shed 7 bases, and the junction held 22 bases outside the gene matches. The chain's CDR3 is CASSLVGLTQPGQGPENEQFF. The CDR3 nucleotides are TGCGCCAGCAGCTTGGTGGGACTGACCCAACCGGGACAGGGGCCGGAGAATGAGCAGTTCTTC.

J is TRBJ2-7 and V is TRBV7-2; maybe TRBD2 (6 bases). CDR3 length: 14 residues. Per germline, CDR1 SGHTA and CDR2 FQGNSA. The V and J ends lost 6 bases and 2 bases respectively, with 14 bases between them. The CDR3 DNA reads as TGTGCCAGCAGTTACGGCGGGGACCCCTACGAGCAGTACTTC. Protein product: CASSYGGDPYEQYF.

The chain joins TRBV9 to TRBJ2-7; 11 positions match TRBD1. The CDR3 has 16 amino acids. V lost 4 bases to trimming and J lost 2 bases; unmatched junction nucleotides: 8. Germline V gives CDR1 SGDLS, CDR2 YYNGEE. CDR3 DNA sequence: TGTGCCAGCAGCACGAACGAGGGACAGGGGGCCTACGAGCAGTACTTC. It yields the protein CASSTNEGQGAYEQYF.

This clone appeared once. CDR3 sequence reads: CASSLTPDRRTDTQYF. CDR3 in DNA: TGTGCCAGCAGCCTGACCCCGGACAGACGCACAGATACGCAGTATTTT. The chain uses TRBV7-2 and TRBJ2-3; the D gene is possibly TRBD1 (6 bases). CDR3 length: 16 residues. Germline CDR1 and CDR2: SGHTA and FQGNSA. Trimming pared 5 bases from V and 1 base from J, leaving 16 bases between.